This T cell receptor beta chain was found in a study of blood T cell repertoires in COVID-19. Study in general: Acute-phase and convalescent COVID-19 samples originated in the United States, Italy and Spain. Sample material is recorded as cDNA or gDNA derived from T cells, B-cell-depleted T cells, or PBMCs.

The CDR3 is 15 residues long. Trimming cost V 1 base and J 2 bases, with 12 bases left between them. Germline CDR1 SGHDT, CDR2 YYEEEE. Assay: immunoSEQ multiplex PCR; the TCRdb copy retains only in-frame clones and omits some. This sample has 150,000 to 200,000 clones; around 91% occur once, and the top ten carry approximately 0.64%. The source of this sequence is a man between 45 and 60 years old with acute or convalescent COVID-19. Material for sequencing was peripheral blood. V is TRBV5-6 and J is TRBJ1-1; D remains ambiguous. CDR3 sequence reads: CASSLRGIENTEAFF. Written as DNA, the CDR3 is TGTGCCAGCAGCTTGAGAGGGATCGAAAACACTGAAGCTTTCTTT.